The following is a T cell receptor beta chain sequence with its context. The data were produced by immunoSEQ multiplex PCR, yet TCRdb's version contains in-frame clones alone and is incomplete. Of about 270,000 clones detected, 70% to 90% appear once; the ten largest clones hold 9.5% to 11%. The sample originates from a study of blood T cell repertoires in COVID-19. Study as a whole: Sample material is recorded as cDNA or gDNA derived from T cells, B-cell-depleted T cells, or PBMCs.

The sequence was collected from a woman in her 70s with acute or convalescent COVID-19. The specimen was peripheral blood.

The CDR3 nucleotides are TGTGCCAGCAGCTTGTGGGGGGGAGGACAGAACACTGAAGCTTTCTTT. Amino acids: CASSLWGGGQNTEAFF. V usage is TRBV5-6 and J usage is TRBJ1-1; tentative D call: TRBD1 (5 bases). Germline CDR1 is SGHDT and CDR2 is YYEEEE. V lost 1 base, J lost 1 base, and 14 bases lay in between. The CDR3 consists of 16 residues.